The source of this T cell receptor beta chain is a study of shared T cell receptors in the human thymus. The table came from immunoSEQ multiplex PCR; TCRdb's copy has only in-frame clones and leaves some out. The sample lists some 640,000 clones, approximately 89% occurring once. The length of the CDR3 is 15 residues. J lost 4 bases, V lost 4 bases, and 5 bases had no gene match. In germline, CDR1 is MNHNY, CDR2 SVGAGI (reference sequence). These data were also reused for a study on human thymus T cells. As reported in that work: Immunologically healthy infants in Finland undergoing congenital heart defect surgery were the donors.

This TCR derives from a boy under two years old with a congenital heart defect. The chain combines TRBV6-6 with TRBJ2-1; TRBD2 matches at 9 bases. The sample was thymocytes. CDR3 coding DNA: TGTGCCAGCAGTTGCGGGGGGGAAACTTACAATGAGCAGTTCTTC. Protein: CASSCGGETYNEQFF.